Sequencing of this T cell receptor (beta chain) was carried out in a study of shared clonotypes between healthy human individuals. Sequencing was performed with immunoSEQ multiplex PCR; in TCRdb, only in-frame clones are kept and a portion is missing. The table shows some 2,100,000 clones, with approximately 95% occurring only once. Germline values: CDR1 SGHVS, CDR2 FQNEAQ. V shed 5 bases, J shed 10 bases, and the junction held 6 bases outside the gene matches. The CDR3 consists of 14 residues. The receptor comes from a man aged 18 to 30 in good health. The chain combines TRBV7-8 with TRBJ1-4; 11 nucleotides align to TRBD1. Sequencing used naive CD4+ T cells sorted from blood. Subset of the sample: CD45RA+ positively selected. The DNA of the CDR3 is TGTGCCAGCAGCCCTTCCGGGACAGGGGGAAAACTGTTTTTT. Translated, it gives CASSPSGTGGKLFF.